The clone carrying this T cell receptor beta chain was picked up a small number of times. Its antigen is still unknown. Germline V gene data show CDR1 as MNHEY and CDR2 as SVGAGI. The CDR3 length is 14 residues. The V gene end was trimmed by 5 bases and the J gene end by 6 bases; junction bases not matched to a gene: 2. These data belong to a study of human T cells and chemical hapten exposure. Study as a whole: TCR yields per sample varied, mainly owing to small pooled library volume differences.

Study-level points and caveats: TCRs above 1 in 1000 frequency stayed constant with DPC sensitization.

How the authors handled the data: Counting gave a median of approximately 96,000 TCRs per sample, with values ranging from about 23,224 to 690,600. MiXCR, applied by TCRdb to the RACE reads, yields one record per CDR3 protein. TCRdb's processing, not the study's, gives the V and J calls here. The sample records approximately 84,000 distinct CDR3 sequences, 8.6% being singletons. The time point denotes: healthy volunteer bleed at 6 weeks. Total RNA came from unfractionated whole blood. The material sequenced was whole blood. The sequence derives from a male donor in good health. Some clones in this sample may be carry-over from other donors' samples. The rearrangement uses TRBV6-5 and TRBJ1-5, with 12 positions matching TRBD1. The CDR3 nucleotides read TGTGCCAGCAGTGAGGGACAGGGGGCTCAGCCCCAGCATTTT. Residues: CASSEGQGAQPQHF.